The clone carrying this T cell receptor (beta chain) was counted at least ten times. What it binds is unknown. A unique molecular identifier was attached to every TCR cDNA molecule. TCRdb passed the 5' RACE reads through MiXCR, listing each CDR3 protein once. Among 26,000 or so distinct CDR3 sequences listed, 7.5% to 9.5% were seen once. Deletions cut 7 bases from V and 4 bases from J, with 13 bases between. The CDR3 runs 13 residues. CDR1 and CDR2 (germline): SEHNR, FQNEAQ (reference sequence). The data originate from a study of spatial heterogeneity in lung cancer. General study findings and limits: Compared with follow-up, resection was when ubiquitous expanded tumor TCRs appeared in blood more.

Time point meaning: sample taken at primary tumor resection. The authors sequenced whole RNA from tumor, nontumor lung or frozen PBMC without sorting. Samples were donated by 72 untreated early-stage non-small cell lung cancer patients. V usage is TRBV7-9 and J usage is TRBJ1-2, with a weak D call TRBD1 (6 bases). This receptor was taken from a female donor with early-stage non-small cell lung cancer. The sequenced sample was PBMCs, obtained at surgery. CDR3 in amino acids: CASTLTGPYGYTF. In DNA, the CDR3 is TGTGCCAGCACCCTGACAGGCCCCTATGGCTACACCTTC.